The clone carrying this T cell receptor (beta chain) was counted a few times. The antigen is unknown. The CDR3 is made up of 14 amino acids. This record comes from a study of shared clonotypes between healthy human individuals. Study summary: For every donor, three CD4 naive, three CD4 memory, two CD8 naive and one CD8 memory plates were used.

Study outcomes and limitations: Represented genetic and exposure-history diversity was restricted by having few donors.

The protocol was immunoSEQ multiplex PCR, while the TCRdb copy is restricted to in-frame clones and leaves out a portion. The sample carries more than 2 million clones, 90% to 95% recorded once. The receptor's source is a man younger than 30 in good health. V is TRBV21-1 and J is TRBJ1-4; no check of the table's D call, TRBD1, against the DNA was made. TRBV21-1 is described as a pseudogene. The source material was naive CD4+ T cells sorted from blood. Subset noted: CD45RA+ positively selected. The CDR3 DNA is TGTGCCAGCTTCCAGGGGACCCTTGGGGAAAAACTGTTTTTT. It is translated as CASFQGTLGEKLFF.